The clone carrying this T cell receptor (beta chain) was recorded only once. Its target is unknown. The data were taken from a study of vaccination effects on CD4 cells after COVID-19. Study-wide results and caveats: Marked contraction was observed in infection-induced and vaccine-induced clones late after vaccination.

The ViraFEST assay expanded antigen-specific CD4+ T cells with viral peptide pools before sequencing. After around 10 days in culture, the CD4+ T cells were isolated. By PCR, the person was confirmed to have had SARS-CoV-2 infection between March and December 2020. They grew two million PBMC in each well, adding 10 IU/ml IL-2 and around 10 ug/ml peptides. The authors replaced half the medium with IL-2 medium on days 3 and 7. Here immunoSEQ multiplex PCR was the method, and the copy in TCRdb shows in-frame clones only, minus some. The data hold around 49,000 clones, with under 80% observed a single time. CDR3 length: 13 amino acids. CDR1 SGHTA and CDR2 FQGTGA come from the germline V gene. The V gene lost 2 bases and the J gene lost 2 bases, with 6 bases spanning the gap.

The chain links TRBV7-3 to TRBJ1-1, with D unresolved. This TCR came from a human donor who had a prior SARS-CoV-2 infection. Sequencing used CD4+ T cells from PBMCs cultured with a peptide pool, obtained before COVID-19 vaccination. The CDR3 sequence: CASSLSANTEAFF. The CDR3 nucleotides read TGTGCCAGCAGCTTATCAGCCAACACTGAAGCTTTCTTT.